The 5 T cell receptor beta chains presented below share a single source sample, sequenced in a study of blood T cell repertoires in COVID-19. Method: immunoSEQ multiplex PCR; TCRdb's copy keeps in-frame clones and lacks some. The sample has 230,000 or so clones; about 88% are singletons. Input material: PBMCs or T cells enriched from blood (not recorded which). These receptors were taken from a woman between 45 and 60 years old who had been exposed to COVID-19.

V usage is TRBV7-2 and J usage is TRBJ2-5; the match to TRBD2 covers 11 bases. The CDR3 spans 18 residues. V was pared by 3 bases and J by 1 base, with 10 bases of the junction left unmatched. CDR1 is SGHTA and CDR2 is FQGNSA in the germline V gene. The CDR3 reads CASSLATSGGPIQETQYF. The CDR3 nucleotides read TGTGCCAGCAGCTTGGCTACTAGCGGGGGACCAATCCAAGAGACCCAGTACTTC.

This chain links TRBV7-2 with TRBJ1-2; TRBD1 aligns across 8 bases. V shed 5 bases, J shed 0 bases, and the junction held 11 bases outside the gene matches. Germline assignment: CDR1 SGHTA and CDR2 FQGNSA. The CDR3 contains 17 residues. The CDR3 region is CASSHPAGGSANYGYTF. CDR3 sequence (DNA): TGTGCCAGCAGCCATCCAGCAGGGGGCTCAGCTAACTATGGCTACACCTTC.

The chain joins TRBV6-5 to TRBJ2-5, with D possibly matching TRBD1 (5 bases). Germline V gene data show CDR1 as MNHEY and CDR2 as SVGAGI. Trimming took off 5 bases at V and 1 base at J, with 14 bases between the two ends. The CDR3 length is 15 residues. CDR3 DNA: TGTGCCAGCAGTCCCTACCGACAGTCCCAAGAGACCCAGTACTTC. It encodes CASSPYRQSQETQYF.

This chain uses TRBV19 with TRBJ1-1; D gene ambiguous. The CDR3 consists of 13 residues. From germline, CDR1 is LNHDA and CDR2 SQIVND (reference sequence). Trimming removed 0 bases at V and 4 bases at J, with 6 bases between. CDR3 sequence (DNA): TGTGCCAGTAGTATAGATCCCTTCACTGAAGCTTTCTTT. Translation: CASSIDPFTEAFF.

V and J are TRBV10-3 and TRBJ1-2; tentatively, D is TRBD1 (5 bases). This CDR3 is built from 15 residues. V lost 4 bases and J lost 1, with 13 bases in between. The germline V gene has CDR1 ENHRY and CDR2 SYGVKD. CDR3 nucleotide sequence: TGTGCCATCAGTGCTCAGATCGGGGGTAACTATGGCTACACCTTC. It encodes CAISAQIGGNYGYTF.